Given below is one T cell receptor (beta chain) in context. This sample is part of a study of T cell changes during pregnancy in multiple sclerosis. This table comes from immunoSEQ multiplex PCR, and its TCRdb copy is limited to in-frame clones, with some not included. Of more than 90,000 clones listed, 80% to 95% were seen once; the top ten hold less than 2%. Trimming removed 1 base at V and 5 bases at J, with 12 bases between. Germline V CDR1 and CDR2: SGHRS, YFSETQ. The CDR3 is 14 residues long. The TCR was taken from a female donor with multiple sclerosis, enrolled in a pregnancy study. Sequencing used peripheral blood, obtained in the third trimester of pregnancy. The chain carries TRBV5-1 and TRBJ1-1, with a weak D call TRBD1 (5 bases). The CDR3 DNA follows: TGCGCCAGCAGCTTGAGTGGAGGGGAGACTGAAGCTTTCTTT. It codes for CASSLSGGETEAFF.